This entry lists 4 T cell receptor beta chains sequenced from one sample in a study of blood T cell repertoires in COVID-19. This table comes from immunoSEQ multiplex PCR, and its TCRdb copy is limited to in-frame clones, with some not included. The profile shows hundreds of thousands of clones, less than 85% of them singletons. Sequencing input: PBMCs or T cells enriched from blood (not recorded which). Receptor source: a woman between 50 and 59 years old who had recovered from COVID-19.

V and J are TRBV4-1 and TRBJ2-2, with a possible D match to TRBD1 (6 bases). Germline values: CDR1 MGHRA, CDR2 YSYEKL. This CDR3 comprises 17 residues. Trimming pared 0 bases from V and 2 bases from J, leaving 13 bases between. CDR3 sequence: CASSQEGGGSNTGELFF. The CDR3 nucleotides read TGCGCCAGCAGCCAAGAAGGGGGTGGGTCCAACACCGGGGAGCTGTTTTTT.

Of note for this clone: Different DNA sequences within this sample yield the same CDR3. This rearrangement joins TRBV19 to TRBJ1-1, with D possibly TRBD1 on 6 matching bases. CDR1 and CDR2 from the germline V gene are LNHDA and SQIVND (reference sequence). The length of the CDR3 is 13 residues. The V end lost 7 bases, the J end lost 0 bases, and 9 bases lay between the germline ends. The CDR3 here is CASTTGMNTEAFF. CDR3 DNA sequence: TGTGCCAGTACCACAGGGATGAACACTGAAGCTTTCTTT.

This clone was detected once. The V and J genes are TRBV9 and TRBJ1-2; maybe TRBD1 (6 bases). Germline loops: CDR1 SGDLS, CDR2 YYNGEE. The CDR3 covers 17 residues. Trimming left V 2 bases short and J 0 bases short, with 17 bases between. As DNA, the CDR3 is TGTGCCAGCAGCGTGTCCCTAAGAGAGGGGGCTAACTATGGCTACACCTTC. This gives the protein CASSVSLREGANYGYTF.

The chain links TRBV5-1 to TRBJ1-4, with unresolved D. The CDR3 loop spans 17 amino acids. Deletions cut 0 bases from V and 7 bases from J, with 19 bases between. CDR1 and CDR2 (germline): SGHRS, YFSETQ. The CDR3 region has the DNA TGCGCCAGCAGCTTGGCCGTGGGGAGAGTATCGGGTGAAAAACTGTTTTTT. Translating it yields CASSLAVGRVSGEKLFF.